Listed below are T cell receptor beta chains from one sample, sequenced in a study of OX40 agonist ivuxolimab in advanced cancers. Libraries were prepared by immunoSEQ multiplex PCR; TCRdb keeps only in-frame clonotypes and omits some of them. Of approximately 74,000 clones listed, roughly four fifths are singletons. The specimen comprised CD4+ or CD8+ T cells sorted from blood, sampled in a trial of the OX40 agonist ivuxolimab. All receptors come from an adult with an advanced solid tumor such as melanoma, head and neck, liver or kidney cancer. CDR3s include the opening cysteine and the closing phenylalanine or tryptophan. The D gene is left open where the match is weak. Only part of the rows carry a size: once, few, many, or a class if the clone is expanded.

v_call	d_call	clone_size	j_call	cdr3_aa	cdr3_nt
TRBV18	-	-	TRBJ1-2	CASSPGEGDGYTF	TGTGCCAGCTCACCAGGAGAAGGAGATGGCTACACCTTC
TRBV19	TRBD1	-	TRBJ1-2	CASRYDRVGGYGYTF	TGTGCCAGTAGATACGACAGGGTCGGAGGCTATGGCTACACCTTC
TRBV2	-	-	TRBJ1-5	CASSEGWAQPQHF	TGTGCCAGCAGTGAAGGGTGGGCTCAGCCCCAGCATTTT
TRBV18	TRBD1	-	TRBJ2-5	CASSPRGQTQETQYF	TGTGCCAGCTCACCAAGGGGGCAGACCCAAGAGACCCAGTACTTC
TRBV15	-	-	TRBJ1-2	CATSRVGNYGYTF	TGTGCCACCAGCAGAGTGGGAAACTATGGCTACACCTTC
TRBV27	-	-	TRBJ1-1	CASSSSSWEDMNTEAFF	TGTGCCAGCAGCAGTTCCTCTTGGGAGGACATGAACACTGAAGCTTTCTTT
TRBV6-1	-	-	TRBJ1-2	CASTHRFDYGYTF	TGTGCCAGCACCCACAGGTTTGACTATGGCTACACCTTC
TRBV5-1	-	-	TRBJ1-1	CASSLGRNTEAFF	TGCGCCAGCAGCTTGGGCCGGAACACTGAAGCTTTCTTT
TRBV7-2	TRBD2	-	TRBJ2-1	CASSPRVSSGRDEQFF	TGTGCCAGCAGCCCCCGAGTTAGTAGCGGGAGGGATGAGCAGTTCTTC
TRBV4-3	-	-	TRBJ2-6	CASSQGGSGANVLTF	TGCGCCAGCAGCCAAGGGGGCTCTGGGGCCAACGTCCTGACTTTC
TRBV4-2	-	-	TRBJ2-1	CASSQVGDNYNEQFF	TGTGCCAGCAGCCAAGTTGGGGACAACTACAATGAGCAGTTCTTC
TRBV11-1	TRBD1	-	TRBJ2-5	CASSFDRGRETQYF	TGTGCCAGCAGCTTTGACAGGGGGAGAGAGACCCAGTACTTC
TRBV5-1	-	-	TRBJ2-3	CASSLRDWGDTQYF	TGCGCCAGCAGCTTGAGAGACTGGGGAGATACGCAGTATTTT
TRBV5-1	-	-	TRBJ2-5	CASSNYQETQYF	TGCGCCAGCAGCAATTACCAAGAGACCCAGTACTTC
TRBV6-4	TRBD2	-	TRBJ2-1	CASRSEHGGVYNEQFF	TGTGCCAGCCGCTCCGAACACGGGGGGGTCTACAATGAGCAGTTCTTC
TRBV19	TRBD1	-	TRBJ2-1	CASSRRQGAQLQFF	TGTGCCAGTAGTCGGCGACAGGGGGCCCAGCTCCAGTTCTTC
TRBV4-1	TRBD1	-	TRBJ2-7	CASSQAGTGSYEQYF	TGCGCCAGCAGCCAAGCCGGGACAGGGTCCTACGAGCAGTACTTC
TRBV6-4	TRBD1	few	TRBJ2-7	CASSERGWDRSPYEQYF	TGTGCCAGCAGCGAGCGTGGGTGGGACAGGAGCCCCTACGAGCAGTACTTC
TRBV7-9	TRBD1	-	TRBJ2-6	CASGRGPGANVLTF	TGTGCCAGCGGCAGGGGGCCTGGGGCCAACGTCCTGACTTTC
TRBV19	TRBD1	-	TRBJ1-5	CASSMRARGQPNQPQHF	TGTGCCAGTAGTATGAGGGCTCGGGGACAGCCCAATCAGCCCCAGCATTTT
TRBV4-2	TRBD1	-	TRBJ1-5	CASSQEGQGKPQHF	TGTGCCAGCAGCCAAGAGGGACAGGGGAAGCCCCAGCATTTT
TRBV6-6	-	-	TRBJ2-7	CASSYGVTYEQYF	TGTGCCAGCAGTTACGGGGTAACCTACGAGCAGTACTTC
TRBV19	-	many	TRBJ1-2	CASSIGTVPGYTF	TGTGCCAGTAGTATAGGTACTGTGCCTGGCTACACCTTC
TRBV28	-	-	TRBJ1-3	CASSYFPGDQRGNTIYF	TGTGCCAGCAGTTACTTTCCGGGGGATCAACGTGGAAACACCATATATTTT
TRBV2	-	-	TRBJ2-7	CAGEGRDYEQYF	TGTGCCGGCGAGGGACGGGACTACGAGCAGTACTTC
TRBV28	-	-	TRBJ2-3	CASGRPGLRHTDTQYF	TGTGCCAGCGGACGCCCAGGACTGCGGCACACAGATACGCAGTATTTT